These 25 T cell receptor beta chains originate from one sample sequenced in a study of spatial heterogeneity in lung cancer. Via MiXCR, TCRdb re-called the 5' RACE reads, giving one row per CDR3 protein. The data show 4,000 or so distinct CDR3 sequences, roughly 8% seen once. Time point given: sample taken at primary tumor resection. Whole RNA obtained from tumor, nontumor lung or frozen PBMC underwent sequencing without sorting. Source: PBMCs, taken at surgery. The source is a female donor with early-stage non-small cell lung cancer.

By sample share, this clonotype is medium-sized. The V call is TRBV20-1, the J call TRBJ2-3; no definite D call. Per the germline V gene, CDR1 is DFQATT and CDR2 is SNEGSKA (reference sequence). V lost 2 bases to trimming and J lost 0 bases, with 15 bases between them. This CDR3 comprises 16 residues. CDR3 DNA sequence: TGCAGTGCTAGACTACTGAGACCAACTAGCACAGATACGCAGTATTTT. This sequence encodes CSARLLRPTSTDTQYF.

This clonotype came up many times. The V call is TRBV6-2 or TRBV6-3, the J call TRBJ2-3; 7 positions agree with TRBD1. Germline V gives CDR1 MNHEY, CDR2 SVGEGT. The V gene end was trimmed by 2 bases and the J gene end by 4 bases; junction bases not matched to a gene: 9. CDR3 length: 16 residues. The CDR3 DNA sequence: TGTGCCAGCAGTTACCTCGCAGGGGGAACTGCAGATACGCAGTATTTT. This translates into CASSYLAGGTADTQYF.

This clonotype was seen ten or more times. The chain links TRBV12-3 or TRBV12-4 to TRBJ2-7; 9 nucleotides align to TRBD1. CDR3 length: 15 amino acids. Trimming took 6 bases from V and 1 from J; bases not matched to a gene: 7. DNA of the CDR3: TGTGCCAGCAGAACAGGGGGCGCAGGATCCTACGAGCAGTACTTC. This gives the protein CASRTGGAGSYEQYF.

As regards this clonotype: This may arise from a read error, as a much more abundant clone is one base away. V and J are TRBV9 and TRBJ2-1, with 8 bases matching TRBD1. Germline V gene data show CDR1 as SGDLS and CDR2 as YYNGEE. The CDR3 loop spans 16 amino acids. The CDR3 loop reads CASSVATYRGANERFF. The DNA of the CDR3 is TGTGCCAGCAGCGTAGCTACGTACAGGGGGGCCAATGAGCGGTTCTTC. The full variable domain, its missing parts supplied by reference TRBV9 and TRBJ2-1, is DSGVTQTPKHLITATGQRVTLRCSPRSGDLSVYWYQQSLDQGLQFLIQYYNGEERAKGNILERFSAQQFPDLHSELNLSSLELGDSALYFCASSVATYRGANERFFGPGTRLTVL.

The chain joins TRBV13 to TRBJ2-1; 7 bases line up with TRBD1. V trimming: 4 bases; J trimming: 8 bases; junction bases outside the gene matches: 5. Germline V gene data show CDR1 as PRHDT and CDR2 as FYEKMQ (reference sequence). This CDR3 has 13 residues. The CDR3 coding sequence is TGTGCCAGCAGCTACCGACAGGGCGATGAGCAGTTCTTC. It translates to CASSYRQGDEQFF.

This clonotype rates as medium-sized (0.01 to 0.1%). The chain recombines TRBV20-1 with TRBJ1-6; D uncertain. Germline CDR1 is DFQATT and CDR2 is SNEGSKA (reference sequence). This CDR3 has 15 residues. V was pared by 2 bases and J by 7 bases, with 15 bases between. The CDR3 protein is CSARSTGFENSPLHF. The CDR3, as DNA: TGCAGTGCTAGATCCACGGGTTTCGAGAATTCACCCCTCCACTTT.

This clonotype rates as medium-sized (0.01 to 0.1%). The rearrangement joins TRBV11-1 to TRBJ2-1; D gene uncertain. V was trimmed by 2 bases and J by 5 bases, leaving 4 bases between them. Germline values: CDR1 SGHAT, CDR2 FQDESV (reference sequence). The CDR3 runs 12 residues. CDR3 sequence: CASSLTDNEQFF. In DNA form, the CDR3 reads TGTGCCAGCAGCTTAACGGACAATGAGCAGTTCTTC.

The chain is built from TRBV6-1 and TRBJ2-7; a weak D match, TRBD1 (6 bases). Germline loops: CDR1 MNHNS, CDR2 SASEGT. The CDR3 contains 14 residues. V dropped 7 bases and J dropped 3 bases, with 16 bases sitting between them. The CDR3 region is CASKKAQGGYEQYF. The CDR3 nucleotides read TGTGCCAGCAAAAAGGCACAGGGCGGCTACGAGCAGTACTTC.

The rearrangement uses TRBV28 and TRBJ2-2; 8 bases are a match to TRBD1. Germline V gene data show CDR1 as MDHEN and CDR2 as SYDVKM. CDR3 length: 15 residues. J lost 0 bases, V lost 6 bases, and 3 bases had no gene match. The CDR3 DNA reads as TGTGCCAGCAGGCAGGGGGCGGCGAACACCGGGGAGCTGTTTTTT. Residues: CASRQGAANTGELFF.

Many counts were recorded for this clonotype. CDR3 loop: CASSTTSGGANEQFF. CDR3 nucleotides: TGTGCCAGCAGCACGACTAGCGGGGGGGCCAATGAGCAGTTCTTC. The V and J genes are TRBV7-2 and TRBJ2-1; 14 positions agree with TRBD2. CDR1 is SGHTA and CDR2 is FQGNSA in the germline V gene. The CDR3 is 15 residues long. The ends lost 5 bases at V and 6 bases at J; junction bases unmatched: 3.

This clonotype showed up many times. This chain joins TRBV9 and TRBJ1-2; D unresolved. Germline CDR1 and CDR2: SGDLS and YYNGEE. V lost 1 base and J lost 6, with 10 bases in between. This CDR3 has 13 residues. The CDR3, as DNA: TGTGCCAGCAGCGTATCCCCCAGGAATGGCTACACCTTC. Amino acids: CASSVSPRNGYTF. The whole variable domain, filled in from reference TRBV9 and TRBJ1-2, reads DSGVTQTPKHLITATGQRVTLRCSPRSGDLSVYWYQQSLDQGLQFLIQYYNGEERAKGNILERFSAQQFPDLHSELNLSSLELGDSALYFCASSVSPRNGYTFGSGTRLTVV.

V and J are TRBV7-9 and TRBJ1-2; 9 bases map to TRBD1. The CDR3 loop spans 15 amino acids. CDR1 is SEHNR and CDR2 is FQNEAQ in the germline V gene (reference sequence). V trimming: 1 base; J trimming: 4 bases; junction bases outside the gene matches: 4. CDR3 loop: CASSLEGTGSYGYTF. Written as DNA, the CDR3 is TGTGCCAGCAGCTTAGAGGGGACAGGGTCCTATGGCTACACCTTC.

This clonotype has ten or more counts. The chain combines TRBV15 with TRBJ2-1, with 9 bases aligning to TRBD2. The trim removed 1 base at V and 4 bases at J, leaving 2 bases unmatched. Germline loops: CDR1 LNHNV, CDR2 YYDKDF (reference sequence). This CDR3 comprises 15 residues. Written as DNA, the CDR3 is TGTGCCACCAGCAGAGCTAGCGGGGATTACAATGAGCAGTTCTTC. Translated, it gives CATSRASGDYNEQFF.

This clonotype rates as medium-sized (0.01 to 0.1%). This rearrangement joins TRBV7-3 to TRBJ2-2; tentatively, D is TRBD2 (5 bases). In germline, CDR1 is SGHTA, CDR2 FQGTGA. The CDR3 sequence is 17 residues long. Trimming stripped 0 bases from V and 0 bases from J, with 11 bases between. The CDR3 DNA sequence: TGTGCCAGCAGCTTAACGTGGCGGGCCGCGAACACCGGGGAGCTGTTTTTT. The encoded protein is CASSLTWRAANTGELFF.

There are many counts of this clonotype. The CDR3 bases are TGTGCCAGCAGCTTATCTAACCTGCGGCAATCGACTAGTCGGAATGAGCAGTTCTTC. Its translation is CASSLSNLRQSTSRNEQFF. J is TRBJ2-1 and V is TRBV7-2; possibly TRBD2 for D (6 bases). The V gene's germline CDR1 is SGHTA and CDR2 FQGNSA. CDR3 length equals 19 residues. V lost 2 bases and J 7 bases, leaving 27 bases between the germline ends.

This clonotype was counted many times. V and J are TRBV9 and TRBJ2-5; tentatively, D is TRBD1 or TRBD2 (6 bases each). The germline gives CDR1 SGDLS, CDR2 YYNGEE. This CDR3 is 17 amino acids long. The V end was cut by 0 bases, the J end by 5 bases, with 20 bases between. CDR3 DNA sequence: TGTGCCAGCAGCGTAGCGGGGGCCGGCGGGAAGGGCGAGACCCAGTACTTC. This codes for CASSVAGAGGKGETQYF. Based on the CDR3 plus reference TRBV9 and TRBJ2-5, the full variable domain is DSGVTQTPKHLITATGQRVTLRCSPRSGDLSVYWYQQSLDQGLQFLIQYYNGEERAKGNILERFSAQQFPDLHSELNLSSLELGDSALYFCASSVAGAGGKGETQYFGPGTRLLVL.

This clonotype was recorded at least ten times. CDR3 residues: CASSPGGNSPLHF. The CDR3 DNA reads as TGTGCCAGCAGCCCAGGGGGGAATTCACCCCTCCACTTT. The chain employs TRBV7-3 and TRBJ1-6; 7 bases align to TRBD1. The CDR3 totals 13 residues. The V and J ends lost 5 bases and 7 bases, in that order; junction bases with no gene match: 2. CDR1 and CDR2 from the germline V gene are SGHTA and FQGTGA.

In its sample, this clonotype is medium-sized. V and J are TRBV5-1 and TRBJ2-2; D ambiguous. CDR1 is SGHRS, CDR2 YFSETQ, per germline. The CDR3 is made up of 12 amino acids. V was pared by 4 bases and J by 4 bases, with 5 bases between. CDR3 coding DNA: TGCGCCAGCAGCACGTTCACCGGGGAGCTGTTTTTT. This encodes CASSTFTGELFF.

The rearrangement uses TRBV18 and TRBJ2-7; D gene ambiguous. Trimming took off 6 bases at V and 0 bases at J, with 9 bases between the two ends. Germline V CDR1 and CDR2: KGHSH, LQKENI. CDR3 length: 13 amino acids. Here the CDR3 reads CASSFGSSYEQYF. The CDR3, as DNA: TGTGCCAGCTCGTTTGGGTCCTCCTACGAGCAGTACTTC.

This clonotype has a count of ten or more. The chain combines TRBV29-1 with TRBJ2-2; possible D gene TRBD2, 5 bases. This CDR3 has 12 residues. Trimming pared 3 bases from V and 6 bases from J, leaving 8 bases between. Germline V gives CDR1 SQVTM, CDR2 ANQGSEA. Here the CDR3 DNA reads TGCAGCGTTGACCCTAGCTCCGGGGAGCTGTTTTTT. Translation gives CSVDPSSGELFF.

This clonotype has a count of ten or more. This chain connects TRBV29-1 to TRBJ2-5; D is unclear. The CDR3 is 11 residues long. Germline CDR1 reads SQVTM; CDR2 reads ANQGSEA. V dropped 8 bases and J dropped 3 bases, with 10 bases sitting between them. CDR3 loop: CSSRVKETQYF. In DNA, the CDR3 is TGCAGCTCAAGGGTGAAAGAGACCCAGTACTTC.

This clonotype was observed many times. This rearrangement joins TRBV19 to TRBJ1-5; unclear D gene. V was trimmed by 5 bases and J by 7 bases, leaving 9 bases between them. Germline CDR1 reads LNHDA; CDR2 reads SQIVND (reference sequence). The CDR3 length is 12 residues. This chain's CDR3 is CASSASWQPQHF. CDR3 bases: TGTGCCAGTAGTGCGAGTTGGCAGCCCCAGCATTTT.

This clonotype was picked up a small number of times. The chain employs TRBV29-1 and TRBJ2-5; tentatively, D is TRBD1 (5 bases). Germline CDR1 and CDR2: SQVTM and ANQGSEA. The germline V and J ends were trimmed by 1 base and 5 bases, with 11 bases remaining between them. There are 13 residues in the CDR3. The CDR3 nucleotides are TGCAGCGTTGAAGGGCTAGGGGTGGAGACCCAGTACTTC. Translating it yields CSVEGLGVETQYF.

In this sample, this clonotype is medium-sized. The V and J genes are TRBV7-2 and TRBJ2-7; TRBD2 is a possible D gene (5 bases). Germline lookup yields CDR1 SGHTA and CDR2 FQGNSA. Trimming took off 5 bases at V and 5 bases at J, with 16 bases between the two ends. The CDR3 length is 14 residues. CDR3 sequence: CASSPWTEDHEQYF. The CDR3 DNA reads as TGTGCCAGCAGCCCTTGGACTGAAGACCACGAGCAGTACTTC.

For this clonotype: A much more abundant neighbour one base away suggests this may be a read error. V gene TRBV5-4 combines with J gene TRBJ2-3; 8 bases fit TRBD1. Germline V lookup: CDR1 SGHNT, CDR2 YYREEE (reference sequence). CDR3 length: 16 residues. In DNA form, the CDR3 reads TGTGTCAGCAGCCCCGGACAGGGACAACTCACAGATACGCAGTATTTT. Its translation: CVSSPGQGQLTDTQYF.